This passage covers 28 T cell receptor beta chains from one sample sequenced in a study of blood T cell repertoires in COVID-19. The protocol was immunoSEQ multiplex PCR, while the TCRdb copy is restricted to in-frame clones and leaves out a portion. The repertoire holds fewer than 200,000 clones, with roughly 87% as singletons. Sequencing was done on a sample of peripheral blood. The receptors stem from a woman in her forties or fifties with acute or convalescent COVID-19.

The chain has TRBV19 and TRBJ1-5; 9 nucleotides align to TRBD1. Trimming at V came to 9 bases and at J to 5 bases, leaving 5 bases not matched to a gene. The CDR3 runs to 13 residues. Per the germline V gene, CDR1 is LNHDA and CDR2 is SQIVND (reference sequence). The DNA of the CDR3 is TGTGCCAGCCGGGACAGGGAAGATCAGCCCCAGCATTTT. Protein sequence: CASRDREDQPQHF.

V usage is TRBV30 and J usage is TRBJ2-7; 8 bases agree with TRBD1. CDR3 length equals 14 residues. V dropped 1 base and J dropped 3; count of bases not matched to a gene: 5. CDR1 is GTSNPN and CDR2 is SVGIG in the germline V gene (reference sequence). The chain's CDR3 is CAWSGTGNYYEQYF. The CDR3 DNA is TGTGCCTGGAGTGGGACAGGGAATTACTACGAGCAGTACTTC.

The V call is TRBV2, the J call TRBJ1-5, with 8 bases that match TRBD1. This CDR3 contains 14 residues. The germline CDR1 and CDR2 sequences are SNHLY and FYNNEI. V trimming: 10 bases; J trimming: 6 bases; junction bases outside the gene matches: 11. The CDR3 sequence is CATLAGGAGQPQHF. In nucleotides, the CDR3 is TGTGCCACCCTCGCAGGGGGCGCAGGTCAGCCCCAGCATTTT. Together with reference TRBV2 and TRBJ1-5, the CDR3 gives the full variable domain: EPEVTQTPSHQVTQMGQEVILRCVPISNHLYFYWYRQILGQKVEFLVSFYNNEISEKSEIFDDQFSVERPDGSNFTLKIRSTKLEDSAMYFCATLAGGAGQPQHFGDGTRLSIL.

The CDR3 loop is CASIGPYGYTF. The CDR3 region has the DNA TGTGCCAGTATTGGGCCCTATGGCTACACCTTC. The chain has TRBV19 and TRBJ1-2, with D hard to call. The V end lost 7 bases, the J end lost 4 bases, and 7 bases lay between the germline ends. The CDR3 loop spans 11 amino acids. Germline lookup yields CDR1 LNHDA and CDR2 SQIVND (reference sequence).

The V gene is TRBV19, the J gene TRBJ1-2; tentative D call: TRBD1 (6 bases). This CDR3 has 13 residues. Germline values: CDR1 LNHDA, CDR2 SQIVND (reference sequence). The germline V and J ends were trimmed by 7 bases and 4 bases, with 13 bases remaining between them. The DNA of the CDR3 is TGTGCCAGTACGCCGGGACAAGTCTATGGCTACACCTTC. It codes for CASTPGQVYGYTF.

The chain links TRBV27 to TRBJ2-1, with a possible D match to TRBD1 (5 bases). CDR3 length equals 15 residues. The germline V gene has CDR1 MNHEY and CDR2 SMNVEV (reference sequence). Trimming cost V 5 bases and J 5 bases, with 16 bases left between them. The CDR3 DNA follows: TGTGCCAGCAGTCCCTTCCCCGCAGGGCACAATGAGCAGTTCTTC. Translating it yields CASSPFPAGHNEQFF.

This clone has only one observation. V is TRBV6-5 and J is TRBJ2-7; possible D gene TRBD1, 5 bases. Trimming took off 2 bases at V and 3 bases at J, with 8 bases between the two ends. CDR3 length: 13 residues. CDR1 and CDR2 from the germline V gene are MNHEY and SVGAGI. The CDR3 DNA sequence: TGTGCCAGCAGTTACAGGGGCGACTACGAGCAGTACTTC. Its translation: CASSYRGDYEQYF.

The CDR3: CASARTGDTGELFF. The CDR3 coding sequence is TGTGCCAGCGCGAGGACGGGAGACACCGGGGAGCTGTTTTTT. This chain connects TRBV7-9 to TRBJ2-2; D possibly corresponds to TRBD2 (6 bases). CDR1 and CDR2 from the germline V gene are SEHNR and FQNEAQ (reference sequence). The CDR3 covers 14 residues. Trimming stripped 8 bases from V and 3 bases from J, with 13 bases between.

V usage is TRBV10-3 and J usage is TRBJ2-2; D is uncertain. Germline V gene data show CDR1 as ENHRY and CDR2 as SYGVKD. The CDR3 consists of 14 residues. V was shortened by 6 bases and J by 2 bases, with 10 bases between the two germline ends. For the CDR3, the DNA is TGTGCCATCAGCACTGGGCCTAACACCGGGGAGCTGTTTTTT. Encoded protein: CAISTGPNTGELFF.

V gene TRBV11-3 combines with J gene TRBJ2-7; D not certain. The CDR3 extends over 12 amino acids. V lost 5 bases, J lost 3 bases, and 8 bases lay in between. CDR1 and CDR2 from the germline V gene are SGHNT and YENEEA. The CDR3 DNA is TGTGCCAGCAGCCACCGAGGCTACGAGCAGTACTTC. This encodes CASSHRGYEQYF.

V gene TRBV30 combines with J gene TRBJ2-7; 10 bases map to TRBD1. J was trimmed by 7 bases and V by 5 bases; bases with no gene match: 17. The CDR3 is 16 amino acids. Germline CDR1 reads GTSNPN; CDR2 reads SVGIG (reference sequence). The CDR3 region is CAWVEATWTGGGEQYF. The CDR3 DNA is TGTGCCTGGGTCGAAGCGACGTGGACAGGGGGGGGAGAGCAGTACTTC.

The gene calls are TRBV4-3 and TRBJ1-1, with TRBD1 identical over 12 bases. The junction had 12 bases not matched to a gene; V was cut back by 8 bases and J by 5 bases. Germline lookup yields CDR1 LGHNA and CDR2 YSLEER. This CDR3 contains 16 residues. The CDR3 nucleotides are TGCGCCAGCGGGCCCGGGACAGGGGGCTTAGGGACTGAAGCTTTCTTT. This encodes CASGPGTGGLGTEAFF.

The V gene is TRBV30, the J gene TRBJ1-4; the D gene is possibly TRBD1 (5 bases). This CDR3 has 16 residues. CDR1 GTSNPN and CDR2 SVGIG come from the germline V gene (reference sequence). The V and J ends lost 2 bases and 10 bases respectively, with 23 bases between them. The CDR3 coding sequence is TGTGCCTGGAGTAAGGCGGGGGTCGCCTCTGGGGGAAAACTGTTTTTT. It codes for CAWSKAGVASGGKLFF.

The chain uses TRBV6-6 and TRBJ1-1; 10 positions match TRBD1. The CDR3 extends over 15 amino acids. Looked up from germline, CDR1 is MNHNY and CDR2 is SVGAGI (reference sequence). The junction had 7 bases not matched to a gene; V was cut back by 6 bases and J by 3 bases. CDR3 amino acids: CASRLTGGADTEAFF. CDR3 coding DNA: TGTGCCAGCAGATTGACAGGGGGCGCCGACACTGAAGCTTTCTTT.

This clone has a handful of counts. The chain is built from TRBV4-3 and TRBJ1-1; D not resolved. The CDR3 is 18 residues long. The V end lost 2 bases, the J end lost 8 bases, and 27 bases lay between the germline ends. Germline V gene lookup returns CDR1 LGHNA and CDR2 YSLEER. This CDR3 reads CASSQSSWESKGSKEAFF. In DNA, the CDR3 is TGCGCCAGCAGCCAATCCTCCTGGGAGTCAAAGGGTAGCAAGGAAGCTTTCTTT.

V and J are TRBV24-1 and TRBJ2-1; weak D call: TRBD1 (5 bases). Germline V gives CDR1 KGHDR, CDR2 SFDVKD. The length of the CDR3 is 13 residues. V lost 2 bases to trimming and J lost 7 bases, with 8 bases between them. In DNA form, the CDR3 reads TGTGCCACCAGTGATTACAGGAAAAATGAGCAGTTCTTC. Its protein product is CATSDYRKNEQFF.

The genes are TRBV6-6 and TRBJ1-4; tentative D call: TRBD1 (5 bases). Germline values: CDR1 MNHNY, CDR2 SVGAGI (reference sequence). Trimming left V 6 bases short and J 0 bases short, with 11 bases between. CDR3 size: 15 residues. The CDR3 reads CASSRDRATNEKLFF. The CDR3 region has the DNA TGTGCCAGCAGCCGCGACAGAGCAACTAATGAAAAACTGTTTTTT.

The chain recombines TRBV6-5 with TRBJ2-4, with TRBD1 matching over 7 bases. Germline V lookup: CDR1 MNHEY, CDR2 SVGAGI. The CDR3 runs 13 residues. J was trimmed by 2 bases and V by 10 bases; bases with no gene match: 5. Here the CDR3 DNA reads TGTGCCATCCAGGGACAGCCCAAAAACATTCAGTACTTC. It codes for CAIQGQPKNIQYF.

V gene TRBV19 combines with J gene TRBJ2-2; tentatively, D is TRBD2 (8 bases). Germline CDR1 LNHDA, CDR2 SQIVND (reference sequence). The CDR3 consists of 16 residues. The V end lost 6 bases, the J end lost 0 bases, and 14 bases lay between the germline ends. In nucleotides, the CDR3 is TGTGCCAGTAGCCCGGGAGGGGGCTCGAACACCGGGGAGCTGTTTTTT. It is translated as CASSPGGGSNTGELFF.

The chain uses TRBV27 and TRBJ2-1; the match to TRBD2 covers 12 bases. Trimming at V came to 0 bases and at J to 8 bases, leaving 5 bases not matched to a gene. The germline gives CDR1 MNHEY, CDR2 SMNVEV (reference sequence). This CDR3 is built from 16 residues. The CDR3 loop is CASSLSGLAGWDEQFF. CDR3 in DNA: TGTGCCAGCAGTTTATCCGGACTAGCGGGATGGGATGAGCAGTTCTTC.

The chain couples TRBV19 to TRBJ1-2; TRBD1 matches 8 bases. The CDR3 contains 13 residues. The J segment lost 5 bases and the V segment lost 7 bases, leaving 6 bases of the junction unmatched. Germline CDR1 and CDR2: LNHDA and SQIVND (reference sequence). The CDR3 nucleotides read TGTGCCAGTACCGACAGGGGAGGATATGGCTACACCTTC. This sequence encodes CASTDRGGYGYTF. The variable domain in full, completed from reference TRBV19 and TRBJ1-2, reads DGGITQSPKYLFRKEGQNVTLSCEQNLNHDAMYWYRQDPGQGLRLIYYSQIVNDFQKGDIAEGYSVSREKKESFPLTVTSAQKNPTAFYLCASTDRGGYGYTFGSGTRLTVV.

J is TRBJ2-1 and V is TRBV9, with 10 nucleotides matching TRBD1. Germline CDR1 reads SGDLS; CDR2 reads YYNGEE. The J segment lost 6 bases and the V segment lost 4 bases, leaving 10 bases of the junction unmatched. The CDR3 is 16 residues long. The chain's CDR3 is CASSLTGTGVSNEQFF. For the CDR3, the DNA is TGTGCCAGCAGCCTCACCGGGACAGGGGTTTCCAATGAGCAGTTCTTC.

This clone was seen more than once but under ten times. J is TRBJ1-1 and V is TRBV5-4, with D uncertain. Trimming left V 3 bases short and J 6 bases short, with 9 bases between. There are 12 residues in the CDR3. The germline CDR1 and CDR2 sequences are SGHNT and YYREEE (reference sequence). DNA of the CDR3: TGTGCCAGCAGCTATGAGATGGCTGAAGCTTTCTTT. It specifies CASSYEMAEAFF.

The genes are TRBV11-3 and TRBJ2-2; weak D call: TRBD2 (5 bases). There are 13 residues in the CDR3. Trimming shortened V by 3 bases and J by 8 bases, and 10 bases separated the two germline ends. CDR1 is SGHNT, CDR2 YENEEA, per germline. The CDR3 bases are TGTGCCAGCAGCTTCGAGGAGGCGGGGGAGCTGTTTTTT. Amino acid sequence: CASSFEEAGELFF.

This clone was counted a few times. This chain connects TRBV6-1 to TRBJ1-1, with TRBD1 matching 8 bases. The CDR3 contains 16 residues. Per the germline V gene, CDR1 is MNHNS and CDR2 is SASEGT. The V gene end was trimmed by 5 bases and the J gene end by 1 base; junction bases not matched to a gene: 9. CDR3 in amino acids: CASSKGGQAGNTEAFF. The DNA of the CDR3 is TGTGCCAGCAGTAAAGGGGGACAGGCTGGGAACACTGAAGCTTTCTTT.

This chain joins TRBV3-1 (or the pseudogene TRBV3-2) and TRBJ2-3, with no clear D. The CDR3 has 13 amino acids. Germline CDR1 reads LGHDT; CDR2 reads YNNKEL (reference sequence). V shed 4 bases and J shed 1 base, with 6 bases lying between them. The CDR3 here is CASSPRGTDTQYF. In DNA form, the CDR3 reads TGTGCCAGCAGCCCCCGGGGCACAGATACGCAGTATTTT.

The rearrangement uses TRBV5-1 and TRBJ2-7, with TRBD1 matching 7 bases. V was clipped by 3 bases and J by 6 bases; unmatched bases: 9. From germline, CDR1 is SGHRS and CDR2 YFSETQ. CDR3 size: 14 residues. The CDR3 sequence is CASSWTGGQSEQYF. The CDR3 nucleotides are TGCGCCAGCAGCTGGACAGGCGGCCAGAGCGAGCAGTACTTC.

The gene calls are TRBV2 and TRBJ2-3, with 7 bases identical to TRBD1. The CDR3 runs 15 residues. Germline V gives CDR1 SNHLY, CDR2 FYNNEI. V gave up 8 bases and J gave up 2 bases; unmatched junction bases: 10. The CDR3 sequence: CASEETGSDTDTQYF. CDR3 bases: TGTGCCAGCGAGGAGACAGGGTCCGACACAGATACGCAGTATTTT.